A single sample gave rise to the 13 T cell receptor beta chains below, sequenced in a study of cytomegalovirus exposure and HLA in healthy donors. Primers: 60 Vbeta forward and 13 Jbeta reverse. Repertoires were generated with immunoSEQ multiplex PCR, while TCRdb's copy carries only in-frame clones and drops some. The repertoire includes 100,000 or so clones, less than 85% of them detected once, and 7.5% to 9% sits in the top ten. Sequenced: PBMCs. Every receptor here comes from a middle-aged man in good health and CMV-seropositive.

The rearrangement uses TRBV5-6 and TRBJ2-5; 12 bases fit TRBD2. The V segment lost 2 bases and the J segment 2 bases; nucleotides outside the gene matches: 7. CDR1 SGHDT and CDR2 YYEEEE come from the germline V gene. The CDR3 extends over 17 amino acids. CDR3 sequence (DNA): TGTGCCAGCAGCTTTTTGACTAGCGGGGGACTTCAAGAGACCCAGTACTTC. This sequence encodes CASSFLTSGGLQETQYF.

Only a few counts were recorded for this clone. V gene TRBV27 combines with J gene TRBJ1-5, with 8 bases lining up with TRBD1. Germline CDR1 and CDR2: MNHEY and SMNVEV (reference sequence). CDR3 length: 14 residues. With 6 bases clipped from V and 6 bases from J, the junction kept 7 bases outside the gene matches. In DNA, the CDR3 is TGTGCCAGCAGCCGCGGACAGGGCGCTCAGCCCCAGCATTTT. Its translation is CASSRGQGAQPQHF.

V and J are TRBV9 and TRBJ1-6, with TRBD1 matching 7 bases. The CDR3 spans 17 residues. Germline CDR1 is SGDLS and CDR2 is YYNGEE. V was pared by 0 bases and J by 0 bases, with 3 bases of the junction left unmatched. CDR3 residues: CASSVGPGGSYNSPLHF. Here the CDR3 DNA reads TGTGCCAGCAGCGTAGGTCCAGGGGGCTCCTATAATTCACCCCTCCACTTT.

This clone was counted only a few times. This chain joins TRBV5-6 and TRBJ2-7; 12 bases fit TRBD1. J gave up 4 bases and V 0 bases, and 2 bases lay outside the gene matches. The CDR3 covers 15 residues. The V gene's germline CDR1 is SGHDT and CDR2 YYEEEE. CDR3 bases: TGTGCCAGCAGCTTGGGGGACAGGGGGCCGTACGAGCAGTACTTC. It is translated as CASSLGDRGPYEQYF.

The chain recombines TRBV11-2 with TRBJ1-5; D unclear. Germline CDR1 SGHAT, CDR2 FQNNGV. Trimming left V 1 base short and J 2 bases short, with 6 bases between. The CDR3 runs 14 residues. The CDR3 here is CASSLGSGNQPQHF. CDR3 DNA sequence: TGTGCCAGCAGCTTAGGGTCAGGCAATCAGCCCCAGCATTTT.

The chain has TRBV5-6 and TRBJ1-6; 10 bases match TRBD1. Germline CDR1 and CDR2: SGHDT and YYEEEE. CDR3 length: 16 amino acids. Trimming cost V 5 bases and J 10 bases; bases outside gene matches: 12. CDR3 amino acids: CASRYWGTGDYSPLHF. CDR3 bases: TGTGCCAGCAGGTATTGGGGGACAGGGGATTACTCACCCCTCCACTTT.

The DNA for the CDR3 is TGCGCCAGCAGCTTGTTGCAGGGCACAGATACGCAGTATTTT. Protein product: CASSLLQGTDTQYF. The gene calls are TRBV5-1 and TRBJ2-3, with D unresolved. This CDR3 spans 14 amino acids. From germline, CDR1 is SGHRS and CDR2 YFSETQ. V was shortened by 1 base and J by 1 base, with 7 bases between the two germline ends.

This chain joins TRBV11-2 and TRBJ2-7; 8 nucleotides line up with TRBD1. CDR1 is SGHAT and CDR2 is FQNNGV in the germline V gene. The ends lost 0 bases at V and 3 bases at J; junction bases unmatched: 7. The CDR3 length is 16 residues. CDR3 nucleotides: TGTGCCAGCAGCTTAGAAAGGTCTGGACAGGGCTACGAGCAGTACTTC. Amino acids: CASSLERSGQGYEQYF.

The chain joins TRBV27 to TRBJ1-1; D ambiguous. V shed 5 bases and J shed 2 bases, with 9 bases lying between them. There are 13 residues in the CDR3. CDR1 is MNHEY, CDR2 SMNVEV, per germline (reference sequence). The chain's CDR3 is CASSPRRNTEAFF. CDR3 nucleotide sequence: TGTGCCAGCAGTCCACGGAGAAACACTGAAGCTTTCTTT.

The J gene is TRBJ1-1, the V gene TRBV4-3; D is perhaps TRBD1 (6 bases). The V end was cut by 0 bases, the J end by 1 base, with 9 bases between. The CDR3 consists of 15 residues. CDR1 and CDR2 from the germline V gene are LGHNA and YSLEER. The CDR3 DNA is TGCGCCAGCAGCCAAGATTGGACAGCGAACACTGAAGCTTTCTTT. Protein: CASSQDWTANTEAFF.

CDR3 bases: TGTGCCAGCAGCGCCACCACAGGGGACACCGGGGAGCTGTTTTTT. Protein product: CASSATTGDTGELFF. This chain links TRBV9 with TRBJ2-2; 7 bases align to TRBD1. CDR1 is SGDLS, CDR2 YYNGEE, per germline. The CDR3 consists of 15 residues. J lost 3 bases, V lost 3 bases, and 5 bases had no gene match.

The genes are TRBV7-8 and TRBJ2-7; 9 positions agree with TRBD1. Germline V gives CDR1 SGHVS, CDR2 FQNEAQ. The CDR3 has 15 amino acids. Trimming removed 3 bases from V and 3 bases from J; junction bases left unmatched: 6. CDR3 loop: CASSFSGTGSYEQYF. The CDR3 DNA reads TGTGCCAGCAGCTTTTCCGGGACAGGGAGCTACGAGCAGTACTTC. Full variable domain (outside the CDR3, taken from reference TRBV7-8 and TRBJ2-7): GAGVSQSPRYKVAKRGQDVALRCDPISGHVSLFWYQQALGQGPEFLTYFQNEAQLDKSGLPSDRFFAERPEGSVSTLKIQRTQQEDSAVYLCASSFSGTGSYEQYFGPGTRLTVT.

The J gene is TRBJ2-1, the V gene TRBV27; D unresolved. The CDR3 totals 17 residues. The V end was cut by 2 bases, the J end by 0 bases, with 14 bases between. Germline CDR1 MNHEY, CDR2 SMNVEV (reference sequence). CDR3 loop: CASSLQGPGSSYNEQFF. The CDR3 nucleotides are TGTGCCAGCAGTTTACAAGGCCCAGGCAGCTCCTACAATGAGCAGTTCTTC.